The 21 T cell receptor beta chains listed next were all sequenced from one sample in a study of CD8 T cells in ankylosing spondylitis. TCRdb independently ran MiXCR on the 5' RACE reads; one entry per CDR3 protein. The table records 250,000 to 400,000 distinct CDR3 sequences, approximately 10% of them present only once. Sequences were obtained from blood, either unsorted or a sorted T cell fraction (not recorded which). The origin of the receptors is a female donor with ankylosing spondylitis or in good health (not recorded which).

This clonotype was detected only a few times. The gene calls are TRBV5-1 and TRBJ2-1; no definite D call. Germline CDR1 SGHRS, CDR2 YFSETQ. V lost 0 bases, J lost 9 bases, and 13 bases lay in between. CDR3 length equals 14 residues. Here the CDR3 DNA reads TGCGCCAGCAGCTTGGGGCACAGCTCCGGTGAGCAGTTCTTC. Amino acids: CASSLGHSSGEQFF.

The V and J genes are TRBV30 and TRBJ2-7, with 10 nucleotides matching TRBD1. Looked up from germline, CDR1 is GTSNPN and CDR2 is SVGIG (reference sequence). The J segment lost 9 bases and the V segment lost 8 bases, leaving 10 bases of the junction unmatched. The CDR3 runs to 12 residues. Written as DNA, the CDR3 is TGTGCCATAACGACAGGGGGCCCCGGGCAGTACTTC. Amino acid sequence: CAITTGGPGQYF.

In its sample, this clonotype was seen a few times. The chain employs TRBV7-2 and TRBJ2-5; 7 nucleotides match TRBD2. The ends lost 5 bases at V and 2 bases at J; junction bases unmatched: 8. This CDR3 is 15 amino acids long. CDR1 and CDR2 from the germline V gene are SGHTA and FQGNSA. CDR3 amino acids: CASSLLAGIQETQYF. In nucleotides, the CDR3 is TGTGCCAGCAGCCTATTAGCGGGCATTCAAGAGACCCAGTACTTC.

This clonotype was counted ten times or more. The CDR3 is CASSLTFPGTSTDTQYF. CDR3 nucleotides: TGTGCCAGCAGTCTCACCTTTCCGGGGACTAGCACAGATACGCAGTATTTT. V usage is TRBV28 and J usage is TRBJ2-3, with D possibly matching TRBD2 (6 bases). Trimming cost V 5 bases and J 0 bases, with 18 bases left between them. Germline V gene data show CDR1 as MDHEN and CDR2 as SYDVKM. This CDR3 contains 17 residues.

This clonotype was detected many times. The rearrangement links TRBV20-1 to TRBJ2-7; TRBD2 aligns across 12 bases. The J segment lost 3 bases and the V segment lost 0 bases, leaving 3 bases of the junction unmatched. The CDR3 sequence is 15 residues long. Germline values: CDR1 DFQATT, CDR2 SNEGSKA (reference sequence). DNA for the CDR3: TGCAGTGCTAGAGAACTAGCGGGAGGCCACTACGAGCAGTACTTC. Amino acid sequence: CSARELAGGHYEQYF.

This clonotype occurred many times. J is TRBJ1-4 and V is TRBV20-1; D is possibly TRBD1 (6 bases). Trimming removed 6 bases at V and 5 bases at J, with 22 bases between. Looked up from germline, CDR1 is DFQATT and CDR2 is SNEGSKA (reference sequence). CDR3 length: 16 amino acids. The DNA for the CDR3 is TGCAGTGCCTGGGCGGGGTCGGGGGCCCTCAATGAAAAACTGTTTTTT. It specifies CSAWAGSGALNEKLFF.

This clonotype came up many times. The V gene is TRBV20-1, the J gene TRBJ2-7; 11 bases match TRBD2. V was pared by 6 bases and J by 6 bases, with 13 bases of the junction left unmatched. CDR3 length equals 15 residues. Germline loops: CDR1 DFQATT, CDR2 SNEGSKA (reference sequence). As DNA, the CDR3 is TGCAGTGCGATAAGGCGCCTAGCGGGAGGTGGCGAGCAGTACTTC. It specifies CSAIRRLAGGGEQYF.

This clonotype appeared many times. The chain employs TRBV20-1 and TRBJ1-5; 8 bases line up with TRBD1. CDR3 length: 15 residues. V dropped 4 bases and J dropped 0; count of bases not matched to a gene: 5. Germline CDR1 reads DFQATT; CDR2 reads SNEGSKA (reference sequence). The CDR3 loop reads CSATGQVDSNQPQHF. CDR3 in DNA: TGCAGTGCTACGGGACAGGTGGATAGCAATCAGCCCCAGCATTTT.

This clonotype occurred a few times. The rearrangement links TRBV20-1 to TRBJ2-7; TRBD2 matches 11 bases. The CDR3 is made up of 16 amino acids. With 3 bases clipped from V and 3 bases from J, the junction kept 10 bases outside the gene matches. Germline CDR1 and CDR2: DFQATT and SNEGSKA (reference sequence). The CDR3: CSARLLSGTSGYEQYF. The CDR3 nucleotides read TGCAGTGCTAGGCTCCTTTCCGGGACTAGCGGCTACGAGCAGTACTTC.

There are many counts of this clonotype. V gene TRBV29-1 combines with J gene TRBJ2-6, with unresolved D. Germline CDR1 reads SQVTM; CDR2 reads ANQGSEA. The CDR3 spans 12 residues. V was shortened by 4 bases and J by 4 bases, with 5 bases between the two germline ends. Here the CDR3 DNA reads TGCAGCGTTGTCTCGGGGGCCAACGTCCTGACTTTC. Its protein is CSVVSGANVLTF.

This clonotype was counted at least ten times. The V call is TRBV11-2, the J call TRBJ1-2, with TRBD1 matching over 7 bases. This CDR3 has 15 amino acids. Germline V gene data show CDR1 as SGHAT and CDR2 as FQNNGV. J lost 1 base, V lost 5 bases, and 7 bases had no gene match. CDR3 DNA: TGTGCCAGCAGCCTCGACAGGGTCGGTAACTATGGCTACACCTTC. It specifies CASSLDRVGNYGYTF.

This clonotype has at least ten counts. In nucleotides, the CDR3 is TGTGCCACCAGCAGAGTTGGGGGGCGCACCGGGGAGCTGTTTTTT. This encodes CATSRVGGRTGELFF. J is TRBJ2-2 and V is TRBV15; tentatively, D is TRBD1 or TRBD2 (6 bases each). Germline CDR1 LNHNV, CDR2 YYDKDF (reference sequence). V shed 1 base and J shed 4 bases, with 10 bases lying between them. This CDR3 region has 15 residues.

The sample holds a few counts of this clonotype. One end of the junction varies from germline; a read error may be responsible. The chain carries TRBV20-1 and TRBJ2-2; 8 nucleotides align to TRBD1. The CDR3 loop spans 16 amino acids. The germline CDR1 and CDR2 sequences are DFQATT and SNEGSKA (reference sequence). CDR3 residues: CCAAPRTGTHTGELFF. CDR3 DNA: TGCTGTGCCGCGCCCCGGACAGGGACACACACCGGGGAGCTGTTTTTT.

At least ten counts were recorded for this clonotype. The chain uses TRBV9 and TRBJ1-1, with D uncertain. This CDR3 has 12 residues. Trimming took off 0 bases at V and 3 bases at J, with 3 bases between the two ends. The germline gives CDR1 SGDLS, CDR2 YYNGEE. This chain's CDR3 is CASSVADTEAFF. CDR3 coding DNA: TGTGCCAGCAGCGTAGCGGACACTGAAGCTTTCTTT. Full variable domain (remainder filled in from reference TRBV9 and TRBJ1-1): DSGVTQTPKHLITATGQRVTLRCSPRSGDLSVYWYQQSLDQGLQFLIQYYNGEERAKGNILERFSAQQFPDLHSELNLSSLELGDSALYFCASSVADTEAFFGQGTRLTVV.

In this sample, this clonotype turned up a few times. The chain is built from TRBV19 and TRBJ1-3, with D unclear. Germline V gives CDR1 LNHDA, CDR2 SQIVND (reference sequence). The CDR3 consists of 13 residues. Trimming stripped 3 bases from V and 4 bases from J, with 7 bases between. The CDR3 protein is CASSIDRGNTIYF. CDR3 DNA sequence: TGTGCCAGTAGTATCGACCGCGGAAACACCATATATTTT.

This clonotype occurred many times. This chain links TRBV29-1 with TRBJ2-2; perhaps TRBD1 as D (5 bases). V was pared by 6 bases and J by 2 bases, with 13 bases between. The CDR3 consists of 14 residues. Looked up from germline, CDR1 is SQVTM and CDR2 is ANQGSEA. CDR3 DNA sequence: TGCAGCGTCCTTGGGGCAGTAAACACCGGGGAGCTGTTTTTT. Translation: CSVLGAVNTGELFF.

This clonotype was seen ten or more times. The V gene is TRBV20-1, the J gene TRBJ2-7; D ambiguous. Germline CDR1 DFQATT, CDR2 SNEGSKA (reference sequence). V lost 4 bases and J lost 3, with 10 bases in between. This CDR3 spans 12 amino acids. CDR3 loop: CSANTVNYEQYF. In DNA form, the CDR3 reads TGCAGTGCTAACACAGTTAACTACGAGCAGTACTTC.

V usage is TRBV10-3 and J usage is TRBJ2-1, with TRBD2 matching over 9 bases. The CDR3 has 14 residues. After removal of 0 bases from V and 10 bases from J, the junction contained 4 bases not matched to a gene. Germline V lookup: CDR1 ENHRY, CDR2 SYGVKD. The CDR3 spells CAISESTSGSEQFF. CDR3 nucleotides: TGTGCCATCAGTGAGTCGACTAGCGGCTCAGAGCAGTTCTTC.

Comments on this clonotype: With a much larger clone just one base away, this may be a read error. V is TRBV5-1 and J is TRBJ2-2; D remains ambiguous. The germline gives CDR1 SGHRS, CDR2 YFSETQ. Deletions cut 3 bases from V and 7 bases from J, with 13 bases between. The CDR3 is 14 amino acids. CDR3 residues: CASSWYINIGELFF. Written as DNA, the CDR3 is TGCGCCAGCAGCTGGTACATAAATATCGGGGAGCTGTTTTTT.

Ten or more counts support this clonotype. The chain couples TRBV28 to TRBJ1-1, with 8 bases that match TRBD1. Germline values: CDR1 MDHEN, CDR2 SYDVKM. The CDR3 is 16 residues long. Unmatched junction bases numbered 5, after V lost 0 bases and J lost 2 bases. The CDR3 protein is CASSLWAAGGNTEAFF. CDR3 DNA sequence: TGTGCCAGCAGTTTATGGGCCGCAGGGGGCAACACTGAAGCTTTCTTT.

This clonotype was recorded many times. In DNA form, the CDR3 reads TGTGCCAGCAGCCTACGGGGGGGCAGTGACGATCAGCCCCAGCATTTT. This encodes CASSLRGGSDDQPQHF. The J gene is TRBJ1-5, the V gene TRBV13; possible D gene TRBD1, 6 bases. Between the trimmed V and J ends, which lost 5 bases and 5 bases, there was a span of 19 bases. CDR1 is PRHDT, CDR2 FYEKMQ, per germline (reference sequence). The CDR3 extends over 16 amino acids.